Listed here are 11 T cell receptor beta chains from one sample, sequenced in a study of cytomegalovirus exposure and HLA in healthy donors. Use of 60 Vbeta and 13 Jbeta primers characterized the PCR. Profiling relied on immunoSEQ multiplex PCR, and the TCRdb table lists in-frame clones only, not all of them. The sample shows 120,000 to 150,000 clones, 75% of them seen only once. The sequenced sample consisted of PBMCs. The source is a man aged 40-55 years in good health and CMV-seronegative.

The rearrangement uses TRBV13 and TRBJ1-2, with 8 bases fitting TRBD1. CDR3 length: 13 amino acids. The germline CDR1 and CDR2 sequences are PRHDT and FYEKMQ (reference sequence). Unmatched junction bases numbered 3, after V lost 5 bases and J lost 4 bases. CDR3 in amino acids: CASSGQGIYGYTF. CDR3 nucleotide sequence: TGTGCCAGCAGCGGACAGGGAATCTATGGCTACACCTTC.

The chain employs TRBV7-6 and TRBJ1-2, with 7 bases matching TRBD1. The germline CDR1 and CDR2 sequences are SGHVS and FNYEAQ. V was pared by 6 bases and J by 4 bases, with 5 bases of the junction left unmatched. The CDR3 is made up of 13 amino acids. CDR3 bases: TGTGCCAGCAGTTTTCAGGGGGGCTATGGCTACACCTTC. Its translation: CASSFQGGYGYTF.

CDR3 sequence: CAITKTGRSYEQYF. In DNA form, the CDR3 reads TGTGCCATCACTAAGACAGGGAGGTCCTACGAGCAGTACTTC. The rearrangement joins TRBV10-3 to TRBJ2-7; D is perhaps TRBD1 (7 bases). V was pared by 7 bases and J by 1 base, with 14 bases between. The CDR3 is made up of 14 amino acids. Germline CDR1 ENHRY, CDR2 SYGVKD.

The V gene is TRBV28, the J gene TRBJ2-7; a weak D match, TRBD2 (6 bases). Trimming stripped 3 bases from V and 4 bases from J, with 13 bases between. The germline V gene encodes CDR1 MDHEN and CDR2 SYDVKM. The CDR3 totals 14 residues. CDR3: CASSLGGTLYEQYF. The CDR3, as DNA: TGTGCCAGCAGTTTGGGGGGTACGTTGTACGAGCAGTACTTC.

V and J are TRBV2 and TRBJ2-7; D is uncertain. Per the germline V gene, CDR1 is SNHLY and CDR2 is FYNNEI. The CDR3 loop spans 11 amino acids. Trimming cost V 6 bases and J 4 bases, with 7 bases left between them. This CDR3 reads CASSPQYEQYF. CDR3 nucleotide sequence: TGTGCCAGCAGCCCCCAGTACGAGCAGTACTTC.

This rearrangement joins TRBV10-3 to TRBJ2-1; 7 nucleotides align to TRBD1. The V gene's germline CDR1 is ENHRY and CDR2 SYGVKD. The CDR3 covers 14 residues. Germline trimming cut 5 bases from V and 3 bases from J; bases unmatched to any gene: 4. This chain's CDR3 is CAISSTGDYNEQFF. CDR3 in DNA: TGTGCCATCAGTTCTACAGGGGACTACAATGAGCAGTTCTTC.

This rearrangement joins TRBV18 to TRBJ2-7; possibly TRBD1 for D (6 bases). CDR3 length: 12 residues. Germline CDR1 KGHSH, CDR2 LQKENI. V lost 4 bases and J 4 bases, leaving 8 bases between the germline ends. In DNA, the CDR3 is TGTGCCAGCTCACGGACAGATTACGAGCAGTACTTC. Residues: CASSRTDYEQYF.

This clone showed up just once. The chain employs TRBV6-5 and TRBJ1-3; D gene ambiguous. Germline CDR1 and CDR2: MNHEY and SVGAGI. The V end was cut by 2 bases, the J end by 8 bases, with 16 bases between. This CDR3 contains 15 residues. This chain's CDR3 is CASSYGAGWADTIYF. Written as DNA, the CDR3 is TGTGCCAGCAGTTACGGAGCGGGGTGGGCGGACACCATATATTTT.

The chain joins TRBV13 to TRBJ2-5; TRBD2 is a possible D gene (7 bases). Germline CDR1 PRHDT, CDR2 FYEKMQ (reference sequence). The germline V and J ends were trimmed by 5 bases and 1 base, with 14 bases remaining between them. CDR3 length equals 15 residues. Written as DNA, the CDR3 is TGTGCCAGCAGCCACCAGGGGAGGGGCCAAGAGACCCAGTACTTC. Translated: CASSHQGRGQETQYF.

The J gene is TRBJ1-4, the V gene TRBV29-1, with D tentatively TRBD1 (5 bases). This CDR3 has 14 residues. Trimming cost V 1 base and J 6 bases, with 12 bases left between them. Germline V gives CDR1 SQVTM, CDR2 ANQGSEA. The CDR3 DNA is TGCAGCGTTGAAGTAGGGGCAGGGTATGAAAAACTGTTTTTT. Residues: CSVEVGAGYEKLFF.

The rearrangement links TRBV29-1 to TRBJ1-2; possible D gene TRBD1, 5 bases. Trimming shortened V by 7 bases and J by 5 bases, and 11 bases separated the two germline ends. The CDR3 is 11 amino acids. The germline gives CDR1 SQVTM, CDR2 ANQGSEA. CDR3: CSDGTAYGYTF. CDR3 bases: TGCAGCGATGGGACTGCTTATGGCTACACCTTC.